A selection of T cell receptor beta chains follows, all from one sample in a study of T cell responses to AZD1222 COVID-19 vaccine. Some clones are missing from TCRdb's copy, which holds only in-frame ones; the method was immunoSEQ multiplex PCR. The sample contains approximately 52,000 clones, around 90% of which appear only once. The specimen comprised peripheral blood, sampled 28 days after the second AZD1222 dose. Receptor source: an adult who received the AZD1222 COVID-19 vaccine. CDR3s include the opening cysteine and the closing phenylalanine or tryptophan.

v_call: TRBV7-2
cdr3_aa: CASSFTSGTYEQYF

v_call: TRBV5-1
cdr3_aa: CASSLTGGDGETQYF

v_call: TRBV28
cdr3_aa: CASSTSGGFNEKLFF

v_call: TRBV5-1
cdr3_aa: CASSSDPGETQYF

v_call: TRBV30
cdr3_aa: CAWIAVGRASPLHF

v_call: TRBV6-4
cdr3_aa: CASSDGEEDSPLHF

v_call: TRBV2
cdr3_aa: CATKPTSRGDEQYF

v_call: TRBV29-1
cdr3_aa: CSVGQSHSKEQYF

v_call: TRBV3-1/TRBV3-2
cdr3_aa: CASSPRGLAGGVFFSYNEQFF

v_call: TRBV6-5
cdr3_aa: CASSYSEAGKGTQYF

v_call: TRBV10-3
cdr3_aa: CAIRGRAGNTIYF

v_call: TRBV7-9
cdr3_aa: CASSLDADHATNEKLFF

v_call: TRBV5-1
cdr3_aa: CASSLNRGPYEQYF

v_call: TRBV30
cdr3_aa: CACQTTHNTGELFF

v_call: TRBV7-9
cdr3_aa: CASSLALAGVNEQFF

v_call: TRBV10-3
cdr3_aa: CAISDLGGRGKHEQYF

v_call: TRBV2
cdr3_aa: CASSLGSQTLGQYF

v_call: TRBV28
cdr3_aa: CASSSPGQVAYEQYF

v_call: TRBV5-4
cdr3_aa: CASSLRGGNTGELFF

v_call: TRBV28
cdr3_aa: CASSPRGGQYF

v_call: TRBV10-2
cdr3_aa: CASRRQGAVTDTQYF

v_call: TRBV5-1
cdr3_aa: CASSSSGISYNEQFF

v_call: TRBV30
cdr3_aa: CAWSGGGQRPSSYNSPLHF

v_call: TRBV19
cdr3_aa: CASSRIPGTGFSGTEAFF

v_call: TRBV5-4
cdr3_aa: CASSRTGTSGAVEQYF

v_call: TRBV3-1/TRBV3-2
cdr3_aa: CASSQEGGPTTEAFF

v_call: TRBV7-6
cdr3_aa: CASSSIYEQYF

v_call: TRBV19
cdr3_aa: CATQDRGHQPQHF

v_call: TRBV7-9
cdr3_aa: CASSLQGASYGYTF

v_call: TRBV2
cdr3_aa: CASSGDRAIYTEAFF

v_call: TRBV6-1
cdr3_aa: CASSELRDAFWATNEKLFF

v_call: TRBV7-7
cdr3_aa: CASSSMRGGNNEQFF

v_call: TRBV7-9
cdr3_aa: CASSLGGQGPGQPQHF

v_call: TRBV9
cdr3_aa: CASSVGALGEQYF

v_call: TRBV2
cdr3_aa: CASPRLGQGYGYTF

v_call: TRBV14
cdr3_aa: CASSDRGNTEAFF

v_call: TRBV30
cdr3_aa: CARGSTYEQFF

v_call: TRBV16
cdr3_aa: CASSPGQPREAFF

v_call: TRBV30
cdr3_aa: CAWSVENQPQHF

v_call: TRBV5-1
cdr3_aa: CASSSRWTSDQRRAPRGGEQYF

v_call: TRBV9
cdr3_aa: CASSPQGGLYNEQFF

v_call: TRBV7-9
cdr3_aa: CASSTADRGNTEAFF

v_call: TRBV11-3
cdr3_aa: CASSLEGSKNEQFF

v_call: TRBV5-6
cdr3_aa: CASRHSWAGVAKNIQYF

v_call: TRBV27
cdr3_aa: CASSFREGAYEQYF

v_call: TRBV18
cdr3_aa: CASSSVPGPENEQFF

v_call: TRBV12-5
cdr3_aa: CASGSTASRREQFF

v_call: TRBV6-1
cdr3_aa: CASSEWDPPYEQYF

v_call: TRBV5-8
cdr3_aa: CASSLPFGVRQGRNEQYF

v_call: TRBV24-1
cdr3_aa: CATSDFNLDGYTF

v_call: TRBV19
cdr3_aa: CASSIRGGYTF